A single sample is the source of the 18 T cell receptor beta chains below, sequenced in a study of T-cell reconstitution after alpha-beta-depleted transplantation in children. For TCRbeta, the library was prepared with unique molecular identifiers. TCRdb re-called the PCR reads with MiXCR, one entry per CDR3 protein. The sample shows 250,000 to 400,000 distinct CDR3 sequences, more than 20% of them seen only once. The specimen comprised PBMCs, mostly from graft donor cells, sampled 180 days after TCRalphabeta/CD19-depleted stem cell transplant. These receptors were collected from a male patient between 10 and 17 years old who had a stem cell transplant for acute lymphoblastic leukemia, so the T cells may come from the graft donor.

In this sample, this clonotype turned up a few times. This chain links TRBV7-3 with TRBJ2-1; no firm D call. Germline assignment: CDR1 SGHTA and CDR2 FQGTGA. CDR3 size: 14 residues. V lost 5 bases and J lost 1, with 9 bases in between. The CDR3 spells CASSPGWSYNEQFF. The CDR3 DNA sequence: TGTGCCAGCAGCCCCGGGTGGTCCTACAATGAGCAGTTCTTC.

This rearrangement joins TRBV2 to TRBJ2-1; D is unresolved. Germline CDR1 is SNHLY and CDR2 is FYNNEI. This CDR3 has 13 amino acids. Trimming pared 7 bases from V and 1 base from J, leaving 8 bases between. CDR3 bases: TGTGCCAGCATCGGTGCTTCCTACAATGAGCAGTTCTTC. Protein product: CASIGASYNEQFF. Variable domain in full (rest from reference TRBV2 and TRBJ2-1): EPEVTQTPSHQVTQMGQEVILRCVPISNHLYFYWYRQILGQKVEFLVSFYNNEISEKSEIFDDQFSVERPDGSNFTLKIRSTKLEDSAMYFCASIGASYNEQFFGPGTRLTVL.

In this sample, this clonotype turned up many times. CDR3 sequence (DNA): TGCGCCAGCAGCTTGGGTCCGGCGAACACCGGGGAGCTGTTTTTT. Protein sequence: CASSLGPANTGELFF. The chain uses TRBV5-1 and TRBJ2-2, with D unresolved. The CDR3 is 15 amino acids. V lost 0 bases, J lost 0 bases, and 6 bases lay in between. Germline CDR1 is SGHRS and CDR2 is YFSETQ.

This sequence joins TRBV6-5 and TRBJ1-6; D not certain. In germline, CDR1 is MNHEY, CDR2 SVGAGI. The length of the CDR3 is 18 residues. V was cut by 0 bases and J by 0 bases, with 12 bases left in between. In DNA form, the CDR3 reads TGTGCCAGCAGTTACTCGCCCCTGAGGAGCTCCTATAATTCACCCCTCCACTTT. It is translated as CASSYSPLRSSYNSPLHF.

This clonotype was picked up a small number of times. The rearrangement uses TRBV27 and TRBJ2-1, with 9 bases identical to TRBD2. Germline trimming cut 4 bases from V and 4 bases from J; bases unmatched to any gene: 5. Germline lookup yields CDR1 MNHEY and CDR2 SMNVEV (reference sequence). The CDR3 has 15 residues. The CDR3 region is CASSSIAGVYNEQFF. CDR3 coding DNA: TGTGCCAGCAGTTCAATAGCGGGAGTGTACAATGAGCAGTTCTTC.

This clonotype was seen at least ten times. The V call is TRBV5-1, the J call TRBJ2-7, with a possible D match to TRBD1 (6 bases). V was cut by 3 bases and J by 2 bases, with 12 bases left in between. CDR1 and CDR2 from the germline V gene are SGHRS and YFSETQ. The CDR3 has 14 amino acids. The CDR3 loop reads CASSYSGVTYEQYF. The CDR3, as DNA: TGCGCCAGCAGCTACTCAGGGGTCACCTACGAGCAGTACTTC.

The rearrangement links TRBV29-1 to TRBJ2-1; D ambiguous. The length of the CDR3 is 15 residues. Germline-derived CDR1 and CDR2 are SQVTM and ANQGSEA. V dropped 0 bases and J dropped 3 bases, with 12 bases sitting between them. For the CDR3, the DNA is TGCAGCGTTGAAGACGGTCCTGGGAACTACAATGAGCAGTTCTTC. Its translation is CSVEDGPGNYNEQFF.

V usage is TRBV11-2 and J usage is TRBJ2-2; no firm D call. Trimming pared 7 bases from V and 3 bases from J, leaving 12 bases between. The CDR3 spans 14 residues. Germline CDR1 reads SGHAT; CDR2 reads FQNNGV. As DNA, the CDR3 is TGTGCCAGCATTCCGCAACGGGACACCGGGGAGCTGTTTTTT. Protein product: CASIPQRDTGELFF.

The chain employs TRBV2 and TRBJ2-7; D ambiguous. The germline V gene encodes CDR1 SNHLY and CDR2 FYNNEI. Trimming pared 6 bases from V and 2 bases from J, leaving 5 bases between. CDR3 size: 11 residues. The CDR3 reads CASRRTYEQYF. CDR3 DNA sequence: TGTGCCAGCAGGCGGACCTACGAGCAGTACTTC.

This clonotype turned up a few times. The chain carries TRBV20-1 and TRBJ2-7; 9 bases align to TRBD2. CDR3 length: 16 amino acids. The V gene's germline CDR1 is DFQATT and CDR2 SNEGSKA (reference sequence). J gave up 3 bases and V 6 bases, and 15 bases lay outside the gene matches. CDR3 residues: CSAAGGGRATRYEQYF. The CDR3 DNA follows: TGCAGTGCCGCAGGTGGCGGGAGGGCTACCCGCTACGAGCAGTACTTC.

Points on this clonotype: The junction departs from the called germline gene at one end, perhaps through a read error. The chain combines TRBV10-3 with TRBJ1-2; 7 bases line up with TRBD1. This CDR3 is built from 15 residues. CDR1 is ENHRY and CDR2 is SYGVKD in the germline V gene. CDR3 DNA: TGTGCCATCAGCTCCGGGACAGCGAGTTACTATGGCGACACCTTC. It translates to CAISSGTASYYGDTF.

The genes are TRBV11-2 and TRBJ2-7; maybe TRBD2 (5 bases). Trimming cost V 5 bases and J 4 bases, with 21 bases left between them. Germline V gene sequence: CDR1 SGHAT, CDR2 FQNNGV. The CDR3 sequence is 16 residues long. CDR3 protein: CASSPPWKDSSYEQYF. CDR3 nucleotides: TGTGCCAGCAGCCCCCCTTGGAAGGACTCTTCGTACGAGCAGTACTTC.

This clonotype has more than one count but fewer than ten. The chain combines TRBV19 with TRBJ2-7, with a possible D match to TRBD2 (5 bases). This CDR3 is built from 13 residues. Germline V gene data show CDR1 as LNHDA and CDR2 as SQIVND (reference sequence). V lost 7 bases, J lost 3 bases, and 13 bases lay in between. The DNA of the CDR3 is TGTGCCAGTACCTTATCGGGGAACTACGAGCAGTACTTC. This sequence encodes CASTLSGNYEQYF.

V is TRBV12-3 or TRBV12-4 and J is TRBJ2-2; no clear D gene. With 3 bases removed from V and 6 bases from J, the gap between germline ends came to 14 bases. This CDR3 is built from 15 residues. Here the CDR3 reads CASSLRREGSGELFF. In nucleotides, the CDR3 is TGTGCCAGCAGTTTGAGAAGGGAAGGTTCCGGGGAGCTGTTTTTT.

The V gene is TRBV11-1, the J gene TRBJ2-7, with 7 bases matching TRBD1. V shed 5 bases, J shed 0 bases, and the junction held 10 bases outside the gene matches. The germline V gene encodes CDR1 SGHAT and CDR2 FQDESV (reference sequence). This CDR3 region has 16 residues. This CDR3 is CASSPPTGPSSYEQYF. The CDR3 DNA is TGTGCCAGCAGCCCCCCGACAGGGCCGAGCTCCTACGAGCAGTACTTC.

The rearrangement links TRBV20-1 to TRBJ2-2; 8 bases match TRBD1. The V and J ends lost 6 bases and 1 base, in that order; junction bases with no gene match: 4. The CDR3 runs 14 residues. Per the germline V gene, CDR1 is DFQATT and CDR2 is SNEGSKA (reference sequence). The CDR3, as DNA: TGCAGTGCCTCTGGACAGGGGAACACCGGGGAGCTGTTTTTT. Translation: CSASGQGNTGELFF.

The rearrangement links TRBV25-1 to TRBJ2-1; D is unclear. Germline-derived CDR1 and CDR2 are MGHDK and SYGVNS. V was pared by 1 base and J by 7 bases, with 20 bases between. This CDR3 has 17 amino acids. The CDR3 is CASSELGKGKRLNEQFF. For the CDR3, the DNA is TGTGCCAGCAGTGAATTAGGAAAGGGTAAGCGATTGAATGAGCAGTTCTTC.

This clonotype was seen only a few times. The chain combines TRBV7-6 with TRBJ1-1; D is unresolved. The germline gives CDR1 SGHVS, CDR2 FNYEAQ. The CDR3 length is 14 residues. V lost 0 bases to trimming and J lost 7 bases, with 12 bases between them. In nucleotides, the CDR3 is TGTGCCAGCAGCTTAGCGGGTCGCTCCTTTGAAGCTTTCTTT. This codes for CASSLAGRSFEAFF.